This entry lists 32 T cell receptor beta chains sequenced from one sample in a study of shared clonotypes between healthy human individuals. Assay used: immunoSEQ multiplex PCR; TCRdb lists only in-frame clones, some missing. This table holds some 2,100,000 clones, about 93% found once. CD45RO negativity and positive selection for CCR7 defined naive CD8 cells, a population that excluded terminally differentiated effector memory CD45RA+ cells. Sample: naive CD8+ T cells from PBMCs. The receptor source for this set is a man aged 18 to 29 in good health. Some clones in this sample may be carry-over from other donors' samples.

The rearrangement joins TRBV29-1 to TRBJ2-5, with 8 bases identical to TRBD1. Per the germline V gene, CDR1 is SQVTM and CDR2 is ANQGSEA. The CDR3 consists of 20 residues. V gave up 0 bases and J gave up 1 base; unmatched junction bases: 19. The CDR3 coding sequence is TGCAGCGTTGAAGATCCCCTACGATCCCTGACAGGGGCAGTCCAAGAGACCCAGTACTTC. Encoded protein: CSVEDPLRSLTGAVQETQYF.

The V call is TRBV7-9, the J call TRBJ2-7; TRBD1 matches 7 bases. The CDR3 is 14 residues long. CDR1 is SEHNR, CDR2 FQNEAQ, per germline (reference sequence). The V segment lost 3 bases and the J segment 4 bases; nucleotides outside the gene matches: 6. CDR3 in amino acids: CASSFGQVDYEQYF. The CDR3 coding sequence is TGTGCCAGCAGCTTCGGACAGGTGGATTACGAGCAGTACTTC.

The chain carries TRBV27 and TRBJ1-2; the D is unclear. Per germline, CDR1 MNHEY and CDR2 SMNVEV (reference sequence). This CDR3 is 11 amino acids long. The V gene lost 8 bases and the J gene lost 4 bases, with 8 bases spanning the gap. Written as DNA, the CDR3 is TGTGCCAGCCGTCCCCTCTATGGCTACACCTTC. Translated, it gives CASRPLYGYTF.

Here the CDR3 reads CASSTRQGRNTGELFF. The CDR3 DNA sequence: TGTGCCAGCAGCACAAGACAGGGGAGGAACACCGGGGAGCTGTTTTTT. V and J are TRBV7-8 and TRBJ2-2; 8 nucleotides agree with TRBD1. CDR1 and CDR2 from the germline V gene are SGHVS and FQNEAQ. V trimming: 5 bases; J trimming: 1 base; junction bases outside the gene matches: 6. The CDR3 sequence is 16 residues long.

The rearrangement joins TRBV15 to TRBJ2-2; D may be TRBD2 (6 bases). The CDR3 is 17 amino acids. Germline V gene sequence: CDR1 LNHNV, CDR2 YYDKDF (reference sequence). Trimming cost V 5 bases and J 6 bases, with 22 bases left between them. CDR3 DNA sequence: TGTGCCACCAGCGGACGAAGGGGCGGGACTCGCGCCGGGGAGCTGTTTTTT. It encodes CATSGRRGGTRAGELFF.

CDR3 sequence: CASSLLPFEDTEAFF. The CDR3 DNA is TGTGCCAGCAGTTTGCTTCCCTTTGAGGACACTGAAGCTTTCTTT. The chain links TRBV6-7 to TRBJ1-1, with D uncertain. TRBV6-7 is filed as an ORF, its function uncertain. The CDR3 runs 15 residues. The V and J ends lost 4 bases and 3 bases respectively, with 15 bases between them.

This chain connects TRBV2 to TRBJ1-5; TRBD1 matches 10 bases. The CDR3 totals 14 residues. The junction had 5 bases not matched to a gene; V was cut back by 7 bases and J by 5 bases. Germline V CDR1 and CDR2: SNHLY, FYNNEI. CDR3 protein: CASTRTGGDQPQHF. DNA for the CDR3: TGTGCCAGCACCAGGACAGGGGGTGATCAGCCCCAGCATTTT.

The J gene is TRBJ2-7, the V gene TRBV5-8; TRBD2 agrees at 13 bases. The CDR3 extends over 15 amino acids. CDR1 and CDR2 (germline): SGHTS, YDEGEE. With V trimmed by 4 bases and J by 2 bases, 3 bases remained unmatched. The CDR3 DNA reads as TGTGCCAGCAGCAGCGGACTAGCGGGAGCCTACGAGCAGTACTTC. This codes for CASSSGLAGAYEQYF.

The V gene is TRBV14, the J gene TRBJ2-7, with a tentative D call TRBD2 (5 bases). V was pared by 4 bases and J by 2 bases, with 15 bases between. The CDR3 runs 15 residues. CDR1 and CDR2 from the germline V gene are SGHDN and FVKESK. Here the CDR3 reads CASSPVLTRTYEQYF. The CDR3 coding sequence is TGTGCCAGCAGCCCCGTACTAACTAGAACCTACGAGCAGTACTTC.

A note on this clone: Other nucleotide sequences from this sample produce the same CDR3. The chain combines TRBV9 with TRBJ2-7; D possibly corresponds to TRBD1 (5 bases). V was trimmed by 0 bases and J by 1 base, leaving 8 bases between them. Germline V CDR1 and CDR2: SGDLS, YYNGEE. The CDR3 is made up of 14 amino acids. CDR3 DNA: TGTGCCAGCAGCGTAGGCGACAGTTCCTACGAGCAGTACTTC. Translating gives CASSVGDSSYEQYF.

The CDR3 DNA follows: TGTGCCAGCAGCGGAACGGACGGAGCATATCATGGCTACACCTTC. It specifies CASSGTDGAYHGYTF. The chain uses TRBV9 and TRBJ1-2, with D unresolved. Germline-derived CDR1 and CDR2 are SGDLS and YYNGEE. V lost 3 bases and J lost 6, with 18 bases in between. This CDR3 region has 15 residues. Full variable domain (remainder filled in from reference TRBV9 and TRBJ1-2): DSGVTQTPKHLITATGQRVTLRCSPRSGDLSVYWYQQSLDQGLQFLIQYYNGEERAKGNILERFSAQQFPDLHSELNLSSLELGDSALYFCASSGTDGAYHGYTFGSGTRLTVV.

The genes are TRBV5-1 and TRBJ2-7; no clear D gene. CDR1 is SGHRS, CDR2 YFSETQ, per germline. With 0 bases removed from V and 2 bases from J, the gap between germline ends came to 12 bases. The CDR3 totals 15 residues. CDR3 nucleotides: TGCGCCAGCAGCTTGGCTCTCCGGAGAGCCTACGAGCAGTACTTC. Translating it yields CASSLALRRAYEQYF.

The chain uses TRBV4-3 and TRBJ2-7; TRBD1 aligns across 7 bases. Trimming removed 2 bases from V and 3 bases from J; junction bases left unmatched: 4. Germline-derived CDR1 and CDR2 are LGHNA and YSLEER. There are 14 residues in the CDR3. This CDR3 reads CASSQLRDSYEQYF. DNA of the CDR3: TGCGCCAGCAGCCAACTCCGGGACAGCTACGAGCAGTACTTC.

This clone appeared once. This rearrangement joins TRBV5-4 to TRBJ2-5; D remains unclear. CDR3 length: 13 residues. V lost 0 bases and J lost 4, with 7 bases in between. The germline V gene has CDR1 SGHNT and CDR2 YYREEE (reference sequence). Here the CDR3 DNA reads TGTGCCAGCAGCTTGGAGGATGGAGAGACCCAGTACTTC. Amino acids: CASSLEDGETQYF.

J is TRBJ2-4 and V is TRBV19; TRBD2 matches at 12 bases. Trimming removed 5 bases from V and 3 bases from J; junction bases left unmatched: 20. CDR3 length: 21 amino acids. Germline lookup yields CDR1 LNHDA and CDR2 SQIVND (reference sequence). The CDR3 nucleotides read TGTGCCAGTAGTGCAACGGGACGGACGACTAGCGGGAGACTTGGCAAAAACATTCAGTACTTC. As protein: CASSATGRTTSGRLGKNIQYF.

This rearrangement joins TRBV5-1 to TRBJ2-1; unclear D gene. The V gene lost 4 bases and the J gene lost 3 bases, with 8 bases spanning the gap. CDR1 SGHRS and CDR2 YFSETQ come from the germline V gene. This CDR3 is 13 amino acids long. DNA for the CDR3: TGCGCCAGCAGCAATTGGGACTACAATGAGCAGTTCTTC. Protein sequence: CASSNWDYNEQFF.

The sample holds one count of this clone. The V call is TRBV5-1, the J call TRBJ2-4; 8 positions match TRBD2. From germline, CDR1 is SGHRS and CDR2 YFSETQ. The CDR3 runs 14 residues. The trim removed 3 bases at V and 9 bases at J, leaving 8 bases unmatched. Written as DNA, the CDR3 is TGCGCCAGCAGCTACAAAGCGGGAGAAGGCATTCAGTACTTC. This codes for CASSYKAGEGIQYF.

Written as DNA, the CDR3 is TGTGCCAGCAGCGTACGGGTTAGCGGAGGGAACACCGGGGAGCTGTTTTTT. Translating gives CASSVRVSGGNTGELFF. This sequence joins TRBV9 and TRBJ2-2; weak D call: TRBD2 (6 bases). V was pared by 1 base and J by 1 base, with 14 bases between. CDR3 length: 17 residues. Germline V CDR1 and CDR2: SGDLS, YYNGEE.

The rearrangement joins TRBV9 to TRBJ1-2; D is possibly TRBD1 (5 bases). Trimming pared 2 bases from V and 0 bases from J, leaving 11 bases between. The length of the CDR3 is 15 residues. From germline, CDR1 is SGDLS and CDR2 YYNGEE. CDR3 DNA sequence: TGTGCCAGCAGCGTTGACAGATTTTCTAACTATGGCTACACCTTC. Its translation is CASSVDRFSNYGYTF. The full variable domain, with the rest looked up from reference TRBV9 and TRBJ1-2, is DSGVTQTPKHLITATGQRVTLRCSPRSGDLSVYWYQQSLDQGLQFLIQYYNGEERAKGNILERFSAQQFPDLHSELNLSSLELGDSALYFCASSVDRFSNYGYTFGSGTRLTVV.

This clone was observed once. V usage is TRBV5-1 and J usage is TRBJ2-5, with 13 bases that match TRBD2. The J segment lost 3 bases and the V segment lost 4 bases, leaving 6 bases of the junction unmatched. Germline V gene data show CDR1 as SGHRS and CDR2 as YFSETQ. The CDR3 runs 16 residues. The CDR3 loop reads CASSPYGLAGEETQYF. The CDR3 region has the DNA TGCGCCAGCAGCCCCTACGGACTAGCGGGAGAAGAGACCCAGTACTTC.

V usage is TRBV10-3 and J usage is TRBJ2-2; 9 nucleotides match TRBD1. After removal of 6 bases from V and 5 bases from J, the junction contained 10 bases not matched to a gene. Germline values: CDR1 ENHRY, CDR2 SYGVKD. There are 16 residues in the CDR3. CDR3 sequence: CAISTPGQGGTGELFF. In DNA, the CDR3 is TGTGCCATCAGCACTCCGGGACAGGGAGGTACCGGGGAGCTGTTTTTT.

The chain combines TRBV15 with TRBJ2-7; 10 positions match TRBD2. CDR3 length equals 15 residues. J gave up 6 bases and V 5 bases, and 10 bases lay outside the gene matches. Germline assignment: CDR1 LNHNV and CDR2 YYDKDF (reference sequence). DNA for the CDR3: TGTGCCACCAGCCCAGCGGGAGGGGGAAGAGGCGAGCAGTACTTC. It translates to CATSPAGGGRGEQYF. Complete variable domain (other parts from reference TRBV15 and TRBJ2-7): DAMVIQNPRYQVTQFGKPVTLSCSQTLNHNVMYWYQQKSSQAPKLLFHYYDKDFNNEADTPDNFQSRRPNTSFCFLDIRSPGLGDTAMYLCATSPAGGGRGEQYFGPGTRLTVT.

The CDR3 DNA reads TGTGCCAGCAGTCCCCAGGGGTTTGGGAACACTGAAGCTTTCTTT. Protein: CASSPQGFGNTEAFF. The chain employs TRBV28 and TRBJ1-1; D is perhaps TRBD1 (6 bases). Germline assignment: CDR1 MDHEN and CDR2 SYDVKM. The length of the CDR3 is 15 residues. Between the trimmed V and J ends, which lost 5 bases and 1 base, there was a span of 14 bases. The complete variable domain, with remaining parts taken from reference TRBV28 and TRBJ1-1, reads DVKVTQSSRYLVKRTGEKVFLECVQDMDHENMFWYRQDPGLGLRLIYFSYDVKMKEKGDIPEGYSVSREKKERFSLILESASTNQTSMYLCASSPQGFGNTEAFFGQGTRLTVV.

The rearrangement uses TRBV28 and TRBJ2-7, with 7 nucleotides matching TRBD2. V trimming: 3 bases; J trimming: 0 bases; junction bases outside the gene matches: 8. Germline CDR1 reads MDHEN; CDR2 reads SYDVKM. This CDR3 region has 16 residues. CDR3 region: CASSFTLAPSSYEQYF. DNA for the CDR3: TGTGCCAGCAGTTTTACACTAGCGCCGAGCTCCTACGAGCAGTACTTC. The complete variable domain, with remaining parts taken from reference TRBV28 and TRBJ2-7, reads DVKVTQSSRYLVKRTGEKVFLECVQDMDHENMFWYRQDPGLGLRLIYFSYDVKMKEKGDIPEGYSVSREKKERFSLILESASTNQTSMYLCASSFTLAPSSYEQYFGPGTRLTVT.

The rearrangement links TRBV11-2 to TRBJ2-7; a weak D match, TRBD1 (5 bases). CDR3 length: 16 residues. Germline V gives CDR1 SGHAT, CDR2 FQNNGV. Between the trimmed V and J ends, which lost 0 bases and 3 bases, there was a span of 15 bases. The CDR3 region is CASSLDSEGEGYEQYF. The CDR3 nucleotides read TGTGCCAGCAGCTTAGATAGTGAAGGGGAAGGCTACGAGCAGTACTTC.

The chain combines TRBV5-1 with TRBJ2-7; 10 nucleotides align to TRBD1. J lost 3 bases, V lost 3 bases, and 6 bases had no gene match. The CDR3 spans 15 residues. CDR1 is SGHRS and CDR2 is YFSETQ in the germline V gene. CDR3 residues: CASSSGQGVFYEQYF. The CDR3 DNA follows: TGCGCCAGCAGCTCCGGACAGGGGGTTTTCTACGAGCAGTACTTC.

CDR3 in amino acids: CASSIWGRSSYNEQFF. The CDR3 DNA reads TGTGCCAGCAGTATCTGGGGGCGTAGCTCCTACAATGAGCAGTTCTTC. The gene calls are TRBV28 and TRBJ2-1; D perhaps matches TRBD1 (6 bases). Looked up from germline, CDR1 is MDHEN and CDR2 is SYDVKM. Trimming stripped 5 bases from V and 0 bases from J, with 14 bases between. This CDR3 contains 16 residues. The complete variable domain, with remaining parts taken from reference TRBV28 and TRBJ2-1, reads DVKVTQSSRYLVKRTGEKVFLECVQDMDHENMFWYRQDPGLGLRLIYFSYDVKMKEKGDIPEGYSVSREKKERFSLILESASTNQTSMYLCASSIWGRSSYNEQFFGPGTRLTVL.

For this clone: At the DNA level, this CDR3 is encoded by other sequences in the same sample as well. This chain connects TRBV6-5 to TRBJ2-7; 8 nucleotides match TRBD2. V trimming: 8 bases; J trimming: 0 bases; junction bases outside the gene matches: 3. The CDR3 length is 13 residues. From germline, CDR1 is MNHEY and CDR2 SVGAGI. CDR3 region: CASRSGSSYEQYF. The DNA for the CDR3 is TGTGCCAGCCGAAGCGGGAGCTCCTACGAGCAGTACTTC.

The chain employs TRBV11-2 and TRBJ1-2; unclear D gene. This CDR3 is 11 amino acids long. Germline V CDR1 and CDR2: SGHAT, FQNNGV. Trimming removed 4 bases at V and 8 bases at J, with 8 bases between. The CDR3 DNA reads TGTGCCAGCAGCTCGAGTCGGGGCTACACCTTC. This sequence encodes CASSSSRGYTF.

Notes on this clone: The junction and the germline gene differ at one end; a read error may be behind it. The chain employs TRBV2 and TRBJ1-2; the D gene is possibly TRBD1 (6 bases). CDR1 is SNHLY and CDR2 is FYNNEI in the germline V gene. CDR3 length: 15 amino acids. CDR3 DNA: TGTGCCAGCAGTAAAGCAGGGGAGGGAAGCTATGGCTACACCTTC. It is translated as CASSKAGEGSYGYTF.

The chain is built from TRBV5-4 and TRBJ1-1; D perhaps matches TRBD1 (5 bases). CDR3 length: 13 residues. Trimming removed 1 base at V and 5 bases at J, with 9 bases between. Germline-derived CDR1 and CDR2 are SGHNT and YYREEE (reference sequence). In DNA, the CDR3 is TGTGCCAGCAGCTTGTTGGGGGATACTGAAGCTTTCTTT. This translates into CASSLLGDTEAFF. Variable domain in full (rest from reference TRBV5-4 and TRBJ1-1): ETGVTQSPTHLIKTRGQQVTLRCSSQSGHNTVSWYQQALGQGPQFIFQYYREEENGRGNFPPRFSGLQFPNYSSELNVNALELDDSALYLCASSLLGDTEAFFGQGTRLTVV.

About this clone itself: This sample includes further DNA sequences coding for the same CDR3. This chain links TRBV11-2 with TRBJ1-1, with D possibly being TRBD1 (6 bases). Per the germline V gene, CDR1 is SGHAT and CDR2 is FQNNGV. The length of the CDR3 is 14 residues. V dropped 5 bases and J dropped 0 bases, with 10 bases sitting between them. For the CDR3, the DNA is TGTGCCAGCAGCCTAGGGGGGTTGAACACTGAAGCTTTCTTT. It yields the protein CASSLGGLNTEAFF.